Listed below are T cell receptor beta chains from one sample, sequenced in a study of blood T cell repertoires in COVID-19. Measured with immunoSEQ multiplex PCR; TCRdb has only the in-frame clones, and not every one. The data show about 440,000 clones, less than 95% seen once. Material: PBMCs or T cells enriched from blood (not recorded which). The receptors here all came from a man in his late teens or twenties who had recovered from COVID-19. CDR3s include the opening cysteine and the closing phenylalanine or tryptophan. The D gene is left open where the match is weak. Not every row has a clone size; where given, it reads once, few, many or a size class.

V gene	J gene	clone size	D gene	CDR3 DNA	CDR3 protein
TRBV18	TRBJ1-2	-	-	TGTGCCAGCTCACCAGGGAGTGGGGTCGAATATGGCTACACCTTC	CASSPGSGVEYGYTF
TRBV2	TRBJ2-7	-	TRBD1	TGTGCCAGCGGGGGAGACAGGGACGAGCAGTACTTC	CASGGDRDEQYF
TRBV10-3	TRBJ1-4	-	-	TGTGCCTCCCGGGGGAATGAAAAACTGTTTTTT	CASRGNEKLFF
TRBV18	TRBJ1-1	-	-	TGTGCCAGCTCCGCCGCGGCTGGTACTGAAGCTTTCTTT	CASSAAAGTEAFF
TRBV27	TRBJ1-5	-	-	TGTGCCAGCAGTTTACGGGGAAATCAGCCCCAGCATTTT	CASSLRGNQPQHF
TRBV2	TRBJ1-1	-	-	TGTGGGTGGGGAGGGGAGTTCACTGAAGCTTTCTTT	CGWGGEFTEAFF
TRBV10-3	TRBJ2-1	once	TRBD2	TGTGCCATCAGTGATACTAGCGGGAGCTACAATGAGCAGTTCTTC	CAISDTSGSYNEQFF
TRBV18	TRBJ2-6	-	TRBD1	TGTGCCAGCTCACCTTTTACAGGGGCTGGGGCCAACGTCCTGACTTTC	CASSPFTGAGANVLTF
TRBV11-3	TRBJ2-1	once	-	TGTGCCAGCAGCTTAGGAGGGCGGCAGTTCTTC	CASSLGGRQFF
TRBV5-1	TRBJ1-3	-	TRBD1	TGCGCCAGCAGCGTGATTGGGACAGACTCTGGCAACACCATATATTTT	CASSVIGTDSGNTIYF
TRBV6-1	TRBJ1-5	-	-	TGTGCCAGCAGTGACGAGTATAGCAATCAGCCCCAGCATTTT	CASSDEYSNQPQHF
TRBV7-2	TRBJ2-3	-	TRBD2	TGTGCCAGCAGCTTAGGTGGGGCGGGAGGAGATACGCAGTATTTT	CASSLGGAGGDTQYF
TRBV3-1/TRBV3-2	TRBJ2-7	-	-	TGTGCCAGCAGCCAAGGGCCGTCCTACGAGCAGTACTTC	CASSQGPSYEQYF
TRBV10-3	TRBJ1-3	-	-	TGTGCCATCAGTGAGTCAGGGGCTGGAAACACCATATATTTT	CAISESGAGNTIYF
TRBV29-1	TRBJ2-3	-	-	TGCAGCGTTTTGACGACGGGTTACACAGATACGCAGTATTTT	CSVLTTGYTDTQYF
TRBV30	TRBJ2-7	-	-	TGTGCCTGGAGTATGAGCTACGAGCAGTACTTC	CAWSMSYEQYF
TRBV1	TRBJ2-3	-	-	TGCACCAGCAGCCAGGGACTAGCGGAAACAGATACGCAGTATTTT	CTSSQGLAETDTQYF
TRBV7-9	TRBJ2-3	once	-	TGTGCCAGCAGCTTAGAGACCGGGGCAGATACGCAGTATTTT	CASSLETGADTQYF
TRBV15	TRBJ1-5	-	-	TGTGCCACCAGCAGAGCAGGGCTGTTGCAGCCCCAGCATTTT	CATSRAGLLQPQHF
TRBV28	TRBJ2-5	-	TRBD2	TGTGCCAGCAGTCAGAGACTAGCGGGAGACCAAGAGACCCAGTACTTC	CASSQRLAGDQETQYF
TRBV6-5	TRBJ1-5	-	-	TGTGCCAGCAGACTGACACGTAATCAGCCCCAGCATTTT	CASRLTRNQPQHF
TRBV19	TRBJ1-2	few	TRBD1	TGTGCCAGTAGTCTAGGGACAGGGTCCTATGGCTACACCTTC	CASSLGTGSYGYTF
TRBV6-5	TRBJ1-6	once	-	TGTGCCAGCACCGATCCCGGGGGGTCACCCCTCCACTTT	CASTDPGGSPLHF
TRBV9	TRBJ2-5	-	-	TGTGCCAGCAGCGTAGCGGCCGCGGAGGAGACCCAGTACTTC	CASSVAAAEETQYF
TRBV27	TRBJ2-2	-	-	TGTGCCAGCTCCTCTCTCTTACTAGACGGGGAGCTGTTTTTT	CASSSLLLDGELFF
TRBV19	TRBJ1-5	-	TRBD1	TGTGCCAGCGCCCACAGGGGGAGAAGGAGCAATCAGCCCCAGCATTTT	CASAHRGRRSNQPQHF
TRBV11-2	TRBJ2-5	-	-	TGTGCCAGCAGCTTAGCCGCGAGGTACCAAGAGACCCAGTACTTC	CASSLAARYQETQYF
TRBV6-2/TRBV6-3	TRBJ1-5	-	TRBD1	TGTGCCAGCAGTTACTCGACCGCCCGGGACAGGGACGGACAGCCCCAGCATTTT	CASSYSTARDRDGQPQHF
TRBV29-1	TRBJ1-1	once	-	TGCAGCGCCCTCGAGCAAACTGAAGCTTTCTTT	CSALEQTEAFF
TRBV3-1/TRBV3-2	TRBJ1-1	-	-	TGTGCCAGCAGCCAAGATCTTCGGGGAGGGGAGCAAGCTTTCTTT	CASSQDLRGGEQAFF
TRBV7-8	TRBJ1-1	-	TRBD1	TGTGCCAGCAGCCGGCAGGGGGCGACTGAAGCTTTCTTT	CASSRQGATEAFF
TRBV30	TRBJ2-2	-	-	TGTGCCTGGAGTGTAACGGGCAGGGGGAACACCGGGGAGCTGTTTTTT	CAWSVTGRGNTGELFF
TRBV5-4	TRBJ1-1	-	TRBD1	TGTGCCAGCAGCTGGGGACAGGGAAACACTGAAGCTTTCTTT	CASSWGQGNTEAFF
TRBV9	TRBJ2-7	-	TRBD1	TGTGCCAGCAGCCCGCACAGGGGGGATCAGTACGAGCAGTACTTC	CASSPHRGDQYEQYF
TRBV3-1/TRBV3-2	TRBJ1-2	-	-	TGTGCCAGCAGCCCCCGACTTGGTGGCTACACCTTC	CASSPRLGGYTF
TRBV6-6	TRBJ1-1	-	-	TGTGCCAGCAGCGGGACATCCATGAACACTGAAGCTTTCTTT	CASSGTSMNTEAFF
TRBV7-9	TRBJ2-1	once	-	TGTGCCAGCAGCCCACGGGACTTGAACAATGAGCAGTTCTTC	CASSPRDLNNEQFF
TRBV6-5	TRBJ1-5	-	-	TGTGCCAGCGTATGGGGGGGGAATCAGCCCCAGCATTTT	CASVWGGNQPQHF
TRBV28	TRBJ1-5	-	-	TGTGCCAGCAGCCCCCTGGGGGCTTGGCGCAATCAGCCCCAGCATTTT	CASSPLGAWRNQPQHF
TRBV27	TRBJ2-1	once	TRBD2	TGTGCCAGCAGTTTATCGGGACTAGCGGGAGGGCCCGGAACACACAATGAGCAGTTCTTC	CASSLSGLAGGPGTHNEQFF
TRBV4-2	TRBJ2-7	few	TRBD1	TGTGCCAGCAGCCAAGACGGAGGGACAGGCTCCTACGAGCAGTACTTC	CASSQDGGTGSYEQYF
TRBV3-1/TRBV3-2	TRBJ2-5	-	TRBD1	TGTGCCAGCAGCCGGCAGGGGGTCCAGTACTTC	CASSRQGVQYF
TRBV5-1	TRBJ2-7	-	-	TGCGCCAGCAGCTTAAATACGCCGGGACACGAAATGCCCTACGAGCAGTACTTC	CASSLNTPGHEMPYEQYF
TRBV7-2	TRBJ2-2	few	TRBD1	TGTGCCAGCAGCCCCGCCAGACAGGGTAGAGGGGAGCTGTTTTTT	CASSPARQGRGELFF
TRBV18	TRBJ2-1	-	TRBD2	TGTGCCAGCTCACCACCAACTAGCGGCAATGAGCAGTTCTTC	CASSPPTSGNEQFF
TRBV20-1	TRBJ1-1	-	-	TGCAGTGCTAGTCGGGGAAACACTGAAGCTTTCTTT	CSASRGNTEAFF
TRBV10-3	TRBJ2-1	-	TRBD1	TGTGCCATCAGTGTAGGAGAGGGGGCGGTCAATGAGCAGTTCTTC	CAISVGEGAVNEQFF
TRBV5-1	TRBJ1-1	-	-	TGCGCCAGCAGCCGAAAGGACAAGAACACTGAAGCTTTCTTT	CASSRKDKNTEAFF
TRBV4-2	TRBJ1-3	-	-	TGTGCCAGCAGCCAAGTAGATCGTCGGGGTGGAAACACCATATATTTT	CASSQVDRRGGNTIYF
TRBV19	TRBJ2-3	-	-	TGTGCCAGTAGTATGTCAGGGGCTAGTTTAGATACGCAGTATTTT	CASSMSGASLDTQYF
TRBV20-1	TRBJ2-3	-	TRBD1	TGCAGTGCCAGTGGACAGGGAATAGATACGCAGTATTTT	CSASGQGIDTQYF
TRBV9	TRBJ2-5	-	-	TGTGCCAGCAGCCCAACTAGCTTCGAGACCCAGTACTTC	CASSPTSFETQYF